Presented here are 14 T cell receptor beta chains from one specimen sequenced in a study of T cell changes during pregnancy in multiple sclerosis. Clones were sequenced by immunoSEQ multiplex PCR, and TCRdb holds only the in-frame ones, with some missing. The table shows over 45,000 clones, with about nine tenths occurring only once. The sequenced sample was peripheral blood, obtained in the first trimester of pregnancy. The receptors shown here come from a female donor in good health, enrolled as a control in a pregnancy study.

V usage is TRBV2 and J usage is TRBJ2-1; D perhaps matches TRBD1 (5 bases). Trimming left V 6 bases short and J 0 bases short, with 9 bases between. This CDR3 has 14 amino acids. Looked up from germline, CDR1 is SNHLY and CDR2 is FYNNEI. The CDR3 region is CASRGVSSYNEQFF. DNA for the CDR3: TGTGCCAGCAGAGGGGTTAGCTCCTACAATGAGCAGTTCTTC. Full variable domain (rest looked up from reference TRBV2 and TRBJ2-1): EPEVTQTPSHQVTQMGQEVILRCVPISNHLYFYWYRQILGQKVEFLVSFYNNEISEKSEIFDDQFSVERPDGSNFTLKIRSTKLEDSAMYFCASRGVSSYNEQFFGPGTRLTVL.

The chain combines TRBV27 with TRBJ2-1, with TRBD2 matching over 11 bases. The CDR3 has 15 residues. Germline lookup yields CDR1 MNHEY and CDR2 SMNVEV (reference sequence). V was clipped by 5 bases and J by 7 bases; unmatched bases: 7. The CDR3 loop reads CASSTIAGGWNEQFF. The CDR3 DNA sequence: TGTGCCAGCAGTACTATAGCGGGAGGGTGGAATGAGCAGTTCTTC.

A single count supports this clone. CDR3 bases: TGTGCCAGCAGCTATAGCGGGATACGCGAGCAGTACTTC. Amino acid sequence: CASSYSGIREQYF. V usage is TRBV6-5 and J usage is TRBJ2-7; 8 bases map to TRBD2. Germline CDR1 and CDR2: MNHEY and SVGAGI. The CDR3 sequence is 13 residues long. V shed 6 bases and J 6 bases; nucleotides not matched to a gene: 7.

The rearrangement links TRBV18 to TRBJ2-7; 10 bases line up with TRBD1. CDR1 is KGHSH and CDR2 is LQKENI in the germline V gene. Germline trimming cut 3 bases from V and 2 bases from J; bases unmatched to any gene: 1. This CDR3 has 14 residues. CDR3 in amino acids: CASSPGTGAYEQYF. The CDR3 nucleotides are TGTGCCAGCTCACCCGGGACAGGGGCCTACGAGCAGTACTTC.

The rearrangement uses TRBV9 and TRBJ1-6, with D possibly TRBD1 on 6 matching bases. The V gene's germline CDR1 is SGDLS and CDR2 YYNGEE. Trimming took off 4 bases at V and 9 bases at J, with 17 bases between the two ends. This CDR3 is built from 15 residues. CDR3 protein: CASSPGGGNVSPLHF. DNA for the CDR3: TGTGCCAGCAGCCCCGGGGGGGGCAATGTTTCACCCCTCCACTTT.

V and J are TRBV7-8 and TRBJ1-1; TRBD1 matches at 8 bases. The germline V gene has CDR1 SGHVS and CDR2 FQNEAQ. The CDR3 runs 16 residues. V trimming: 5 bases; J trimming: 4 bases; junction bases outside the gene matches: 12. This CDR3 is CASSRGEGQGATEAFF. In nucleotides, the CDR3 is TGTGCCAGCAGCAGGGGAGAGGGTCAGGGGGCCACTGAAGCTTTCTTT.

This chain connects TRBV7-2 to TRBJ2-1; D unclear. The CDR3 loop spans 12 amino acids. Germline V gives CDR1 SGHTA, CDR2 FQGNSA. V was shortened by 0 bases and J by 8 bases, with 5 bases between the two germline ends. The CDR3 region has the DNA TGTGCCAGCAGCTTAGCGTGGCATGAGCAGTTCTTC. Its translation is CASSLAWHEQFF.

V is TRBV5-1 and J is TRBJ2-3; 8 nucleotides match TRBD2. The CDR3 totals 15 residues. Germline V gives CDR1 SGHRS, CDR2 YFSETQ. V lost 6 bases to trimming and J lost 5 bases; unmatched junction nucleotides: 11. CDR3 amino acids: CASTTGTSIQDTQYF. The CDR3 nucleotides are TGCGCCAGCACTACCGGGACTAGTATTCAAGATACGCAGTATTTT.

The gene calls are TRBV11-2 and TRBJ2-7, with TRBD1 matching over 7 bases. The V gene end was trimmed by 4 bases and the J gene end by 5 bases; junction bases not matched to a gene: 11. This CDR3 spans 15 amino acids. Germline lookup yields CDR1 SGHAT and CDR2 FQNNGV. The CDR3 nucleotides read TGTGCCAGCAGCTCACAGGGGCAGTTCCGCGACGAGCAGTACTTC. This translates into CASSSQGQFRDEQYF.

CDR3 coding DNA: TGTGCCAGTAGTATTACAGGGTTAATCGGCTACACCTTC. It translates to CASSITGLIGYTF. The chain carries TRBV19 and TRBJ1-2; tentatively, D is TRBD1 (6 bases). CDR3 length: 13 residues. Trimming cost V 3 bases and J 8 bases, with 13 bases left between them. CDR1 is LNHDA, CDR2 SQIVND, per germline (reference sequence).

The genes are TRBV19 and TRBJ1-2; D unclear. Germline CDR1 is LNHDA and CDR2 is SQIVND (reference sequence). The CDR3 runs 12 residues. V gave up 3 bases and J gave up 4 bases, with 6 bases separating them. CDR3 protein: CASSISVYGYTF. The CDR3 region has the DNA TGTGCCAGTAGTATTTCGGTCTATGGCTACACCTTC.

The chain employs TRBV25-1 and TRBJ1-1; TRBD1 matches 7 bases. The CDR3 length is 16 residues. Per germline, CDR1 MGHDK and CDR2 SYGVNS. V gave up 4 bases and J gave up 1 base; unmatched junction bases: 9. The CDR3 nucleotides read TGTGCCAGCAGTGGACCAACAAACAGGGGGAACACTGAAGCTTTCTTT. It yields the protein CASSGPTNRGNTEAFF. Complete variable domain (other parts from reference TRBV25-1 and TRBJ1-1): EADIYQTPRYLVIGTGKKITLECSQTMGHDKMYWYQQDPGMELHLIHYSYGVNSTEKGDLSSESTVSRIRTEHFPLTLESARPSHTSQYLCASSGPTNRGNTEAFFGQGTRLTVV.

The chain links TRBV27 to TRBJ2-3; 8 bases are shared with TRBD2. Trimming at V came to 6 bases and at J to 3 bases, leaving 14 bases not matched to a gene. The CDR3 sequence is 17 residues long. Germline V gene sequence: CDR1 MNHEY, CDR2 SMNVEV (reference sequence). The CDR3 DNA follows: TGTGCCAGCAGCCCATTGGGGGGGGGCGGGAGGACAGATACGCAGTATTTT. Translation gives CASSPLGGGGRTDTQYF.

The gene calls are TRBV5-5 and TRBJ2-5; a possible D gene is TRBD2 (5 bases). V lost 5 bases and J 7 bases, leaving 9 bases between the germline ends. Germline CDR1 reads SGHKS; CDR2 reads YYEKEE (reference sequence). This CDR3 region has 11 residues. The CDR3 loop is CASREGRTQYF. CDR3 nucleotide sequence: TGTGCCAGCAGGGAAGGGAGGACCCAGTACTTC.